A single sample gave rise to the 6 T cell receptor beta chains below, sequenced in a study of shared clonotypes between healthy human individuals. Using immunoSEQ multiplex PCR, the repertoire was profiled, and TCRdb retains in-frame clones only, with some absent. The table lists approximately 240,000 clones, 60% to 70% of them singletons. The sequenced sample consisted of memory CD4+ T cells sorted from blood. The subset: CD45RA-negative fraction. The receptors here all came from a man younger than 45 in good health.

Comments on this clone: The same CDR3 also results from other DNA sequences found in this sample. The rearrangement uses TRBV5-1 and TRBJ2-1; TRBD2 matches 10 bases. The CDR3 spans 14 residues. V lost 1 base, J lost 7 bases, and 2 bases stayed unmatched. CDR1 SGHRS and CDR2 YFSETQ come from the germline V gene. CDR3 DNA: TGCGCCAGCAGCTTGCTAGCGGGAGTTAATGAGCAGTTCTTC. Its protein is CASSLLAGVNEQFF.

This clone occurred a few times. This chain connects TRBV18 to TRBJ1-4; 11 nucleotides line up with TRBD1. Germline V gene sequence: CDR1 KGHSH, CDR2 LQKENI. The J segment lost 6 bases and the V segment lost 6 bases, leaving 6 bases of the junction unmatched. The CDR3 totals 15 residues. The CDR3 DNA reads TGTGCCAGCTCTAGCGGACAGGGGGCGGATGAAAAACTGTTTTTT. Its protein is CASSSGQGADEKLFF.

The chain combines TRBV5-1 with TRBJ1-2; a weak D match, TRBD1 (6 bases). CDR1 and CDR2 (germline): SGHRS, YFSETQ. CDR3 length equals 15 residues. Trimming pared 7 bases from V and 4 bases from J, leaving 20 bases between. CDR3 nucleotide sequence: TGCGCCAGCTCAACGGACCAGGGGATCACCTATGGCTACACCTTC. Protein product: CASSTDQGITYGYTF.

This rearrangement joins TRBV27 to TRBJ1-1; D is uncertain. The CDR3 extends over 13 amino acids. Germline values: CDR1 MNHEY, CDR2 SMNVEV (reference sequence). Deletions cut 3 bases from V and 6 bases from J, with 11 bases between. CDR3 sequence (DNA): TGTGCCAGCAGTTTTCAAGGACGGTCTGAAGCTTTCTTT. Translation gives CASSFQGRSEAFF.

CDR3 sequence reads: CSVGTARATQYF. The CDR3 region has the DNA TGCAGCGTTGGGACAGCTCGGGCTACGCAGTATTTT. This chain joins TRBV29-1 and TRBJ2-3; D perhaps matches TRBD1 (6 bases). V was clipped by 4 bases and J by 8 bases, with 13 bases between them. The CDR3 sequence is 12 residues long. Germline CDR1 SQVTM, CDR2 ANQGSEA.

This clone was found once. The chain employs TRBV28 and TRBJ2-7, with D perhaps matching TRBD1 (6 bases). Per germline, CDR1 MDHEN and CDR2 SYDVKM. There are 14 residues in the CDR3. V was clipped by 3 bases and J by 6 bases, with 15 bases between them. CDR3 DNA sequence: TGTGCCAGCAGTTTGGGTGGGGGCCTCGTCGAGCAGTACTTC. Translation gives CASSLGGGLVEQYF. The entire variable domain, with the rest obtained from reference TRBV28 and TRBJ2-7, is as follows: DVKVTQSSRYLVKRTGEKVFLECVQDMDHENMFWYRQDPGLGLRLIYFSYDVKMKEKGDIPEGYSVSREKKERFSLILESASTNQTSMYLCASSLGGGLVEQYFGPGTRLTVT.